Presented here are 9 T cell receptor beta chains from one specimen sequenced in a study of OX40 agonist ivuxolimab in advanced cancers. Sequenced by immunoSEQ multiplex PCR; TCRdb stores in-frame clones only, minus some. The table shows about 70,000 clones, with 80% to 95% occurring only once. The source was CD4+ or CD8+ T cells sorted from blood, collected in a trial of the OX40 agonist ivuxolimab. The origin of the receptors is an adult with an advanced solid tumor such as melanoma, head and neck, liver or kidney cancer.

The J gene is TRBJ1-1, the V gene TRBV14; the match to TRBD1 covers 8 bases. CDR1 SGHDN and CDR2 FVKESK come from the germline V gene. V shed 1 base, J shed 1 base, and the junction held 2 bases outside the gene matches. CDR3 length: 15 amino acids. The CDR3 loop reads CASSQVTGGNTEAFF. The CDR3 nucleotides read TGTGCCAGCAGCCAAGTTACAGGGGGGAACACTGAAGCTTTCTTT.

CDR3 sequence: CASSPWGGSYNEQFF. CDR3 nucleotides: TGTGCCAGCTCCCCATGGGGGGGTTCCTACAATGAGCAGTTCTTC. The J gene is TRBJ2-1, the V gene TRBV18, with 7 bases aligning to TRBD2. Germline CDR1 KGHSH, CDR2 LQKENI. With V trimmed by 6 bases and J by 1 base, 6 bases remained unmatched. There are 15 residues in the CDR3.

The chain uses TRBV5-6 and TRBJ1-2; no definite D call. The V end lost 0 bases, the J end lost 4 bases, and 13 bases lay between the germline ends. Germline CDR1 SGHDT, CDR2 YYEEEE. The length of the CDR3 is 15 residues. The CDR3 sequence: CASSLGVSRSYGYTF. DNA of the CDR3: TGTGCCAGCAGCTTGGGTGTGTCTCGCTCCTATGGCTACACCTTC.

The chain joins TRBV9 to TRBJ1-2, with a possible D match to TRBD1 (5 bases). CDR3 length equals 13 residues. V lost 2 bases and J 6 bases, leaving 11 bases between the germline ends. Germline CDR1 SGDLS, CDR2 YYNGEE. CDR3 in amino acids: CASSVGREDGYTF. The CDR3, as DNA: TGTGCCAGCAGCGTGGGCAGGGAGGATGGCTACACCTTC.

The chain couples TRBV9 to TRBJ2-7, with D perhaps TRBD1 or TRBD2 (6 bases each). The CDR3 covers 14 residues. Trimming took 4 bases from V and 3 from J, leaving 14 bases between them. CDR1 and CDR2 (germline): SGDLS, YYNGEE. The CDR3 bases are TGTGCCAGCAGCCTCGGGGGCCCTAACTACGAGCAGTACTTC. The encoded protein is CASSLGGPNYEQYF. Drawing the rest from reference TRBV9 and TRBJ2-7, the complete variable domain is DSGVTQTPKHLITATGQRVTLRCSPRSGDLSVYWYQQSLDQGLQFLIQYYNGEERAKGNILERFSAQQFPDLHSELNLSSLELGDSALYFCASSLGGPNYEQYFGPGTRLTVT.

This sequence joins TRBV6-6 and TRBJ1-5; 7 bases are a match to TRBD1. V lost 7 bases, J lost 0 bases, and 9 bases stayed unmatched. CDR3 length: 16 amino acids. The germline V gene encodes CDR1 MNHNY and CDR2 SVGAGI (reference sequence). CDR3 DNA sequence: TGTGCCAGCAACCCGGGTCAGGGGGGTAGCAATCAGCCCCAGCATTTT. It translates to CASNPGQGGSNQPQHF.

The genes are TRBV29-1 and TRBJ2-7; tentatively, D is TRBD2 (5 bases). V lost 4 bases to trimming and J lost 6 bases, with 13 bases between them. The germline V gene encodes CDR1 SQVTM and CDR2 ANQGSEA. The CDR3 is made up of 12 amino acids. CDR3 region: CSVVRGTGEQYF. CDR3 sequence (DNA): TGCAGCGTTGTCCGGGGAACCGGCGAGCAGTACTTC.

This clone came up a few times. This rearrangement joins TRBV7-9 to TRBJ2-1, with D possibly being TRBD2 (5 bases). Between the trimmed V and J ends, which lost 2 bases and 13 bases, there was a span of 12 bases. Germline-derived CDR1 and CDR2 are SEHNR and FQNEAQ (reference sequence). The CDR3 covers 12 residues. For the CDR3, the DNA is TGTGCCAGCAGCTTATTACGGGGTTATCAGTTCTTC. Translation gives CASSLLRGYQFF.

The chain combines TRBV9 with TRBJ2-5; D ambiguous. The CDR3 spans 11 residues. Germline loops: CDR1 SGDLS, CDR2 YYNGEE. V was cut by 0 bases and J by 7 bases, with 4 bases left in between. The CDR3 reads CASSVGGTQYF. The CDR3 coding sequence is TGTGCCAGCAGCGTAGGAGGGACCCAGTACTTC.